This T cell receptor beta chain was recorded in a study of T cells expressing NK-cell markers. This CDR3 spans 15 amino acids. Germline V gene data show CDR1 as KGHSH and CDR2 as LQKENI. TCRdb reanalyzed the 5' RACE reads, giving one entry per CDR3 protein sequence and no DNA. This sample's table has about 260,000 distinct CDR3 sequences. The specimen sequenced was blood T cells: a sorted CD56 or NKG2C T cell subset, CD4+ or CD8+ T cells, or bulk PBMC T cells (not recorded which). The rearrangement links TRBV18 to TRBJ2-3. The receptor was derived from a young man in good health. The CDR3 sequence is CASSPLQLGTDTQYF.